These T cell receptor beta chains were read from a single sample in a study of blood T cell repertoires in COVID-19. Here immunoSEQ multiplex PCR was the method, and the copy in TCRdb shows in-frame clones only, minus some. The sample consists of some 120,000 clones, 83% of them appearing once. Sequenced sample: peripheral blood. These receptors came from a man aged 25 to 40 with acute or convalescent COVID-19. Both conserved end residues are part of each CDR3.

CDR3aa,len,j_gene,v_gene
CASSQAGNTEAFF,13,TRBJ1-1,TRBV3-1/TRBV3-2
CASSGQGGYNSPLHF,15,TRBJ1-6,TRBV27
CASSVSGGGTDTQYF,15,TRBJ2-3,TRBV6-4
CASSQSRVLNYEQYF,15,TRBJ2-7,TRBV6-5
CSVENPTGGGYTF,13,TRBJ1-2,TRBV29-1
CASSPDIATNEKLFF,15,TRBJ1-4,TRBV2
CASSYSFGGGNQPQHF,16,TRBJ1-5,TRBV6-5
CASSKTSDRDYGYTF,15,TRBJ1-2,TRBV5-1
CAWGDGTWEETQYF,14,TRBJ2-5,TRBV30
CASSQATGLDEQFF,14,TRBJ2-1,TRBV3-1/TRBV3-2
CATLPVLSYNEQFF,14,TRBJ2-1,TRBV6-5
CASSLISRVTDTQYF,15,TRBJ2-3,TRBV7-2
CASSPTPPSGGRGDIQYF,18,TRBJ2-4,TRBV5-4
CASSVGRGLHNEQFF,15,TRBJ2-1,TRBV2
CASSPTPTGRYLDYGYTF,18,TRBJ1-2,TRBV5-8
CASSVFGYNEQFF,13,TRBJ2-1,TRBV9
CASCEVGRGDNEQFF,15,TRBJ2-1,TRBV11-2
CATSDGTQETQYF,13,TRBJ2-5,TRBV24-1
CASSDRHSNQPQHF,14,TRBJ1-5,TRBV6-1
CASSMGQSYEQYF,13,TRBJ2-7,TRBV19
CASSISVATGEFRSDTQYF,19,TRBJ2-3,TRBV19
CASSFTGKNYGYTF,14,TRBJ1-2,TRBV7-9
CASRDSHTEAFF,12,TRBJ1-1,TRBV6-5
CASSLAGSSYNSPLHF,16,TRBJ1-6,TRBV27
CASSLVASGGSYNEQFF,17,TRBJ2-1,TRBV7-6
CASSSADFTTGEKEAFF,17,TRBJ1-1,TRBV7-2
CSARGRYEQYF,11,TRBJ2-7,TRBV20-1
CASSLRGTGGKRAEAFF,17,TRBJ1-1,TRBV7-8
CASSQDRGDEQYF,13,TRBJ2-7,TRBV14
CASSEYGEKLFF,12,TRBJ1-4,TRBV6-1
CASGRRPDTQYF,12,TRBJ2-3,TRBV6-5
CASSVAGLNTEAFF,14,TRBJ1-1,TRBV9
CASSAGTFGNTIYF,14,TRBJ1-3,TRBV2
CASSQDGGGPRNTEAFF,17,TRBJ1-1,TRBV3-1/TRBV3-2
CASSGLRQPQHF,12,TRBJ1-5,TRBV7-9
CASSSSGTRPMYTQYF,16,TRBJ2-3,TRBV9
CASSFPGNEQFF,12,TRBJ2-1,TRBV27
CASSTGLDPTMRQFF,15,TRBJ2-1,TRBV6-5
CASSRNYNEQFF,12,TRBJ2-1,TRBV6-6
CASSQDLAGYSAFF,14,TRBJ1-1,TRBV4-3
CASSHAGFLNTEAFF,15,TRBJ1-1,TRBV5-6
CASSIRGYEQFF,12,TRBJ2-1,TRBV5-1
CASSQGQGAYNEQFF,15,TRBJ2-1,TRBV4-2
CASSTPGQGYTQYF,14,TRBJ2-3,TRBV9
CASSQDTLTGYGYTF,15,TRBJ1-2,TRBV3-1/TRBV3-2
CASSLGTANNEQFF,14,TRBJ2-1,TRBV19
CASGGGGDQPQHF,13,TRBJ1-5,TRBV19
CAISDAGLSGNTIYF,15,TRBJ1-3,TRBV10-3
CASSYSVGDRTTNYGYTF,18,TRBJ1-2,TRBV6-2/TRBV6-3
CSVEGYTEAFF,11,TRBJ1-1,TRBV29-1